This T cell receptor beta chain came from a study of T cells in Graves' hyperthyroidism and ophthalmopathy. Study-wide results and caveats: Also found in blood were most expanded thyroid clonotypes above 0.001. A 13 V-J model separated ophthalmopathy from stable hyperthyroidism.

With regard to this clonotype: Its antigen is still unknown.

When ophthalmopathy did not progress within 18 months, Graves' hyperthyroidism was considered stable. RNA transcripts gave rise to amplified TCR beta CDR3 regions. HTBI primers drove first-round RT-PCR of the TCR CDR3. MiXCR was run by TCRdb on the multiplex PCR reads, yielding one entry per CDR3 protein. The table lists 460,000 or so distinct CDR3 sequences, approximately 15% of them singletons. Unmatched junction bases numbered 13, after V lost 6 bases and J lost 3 bases. The CDR3 spans 17 residues. Germline CDR1 is LNHDA and CDR2 is SQIVND (reference sequence). Material for sequencing was blood. The TCR originated in a woman aged 18-29 years with Graves' hyperthyroidism. This chain connects TRBV19 to TRBJ2-4; 8 positions agree with TRBD2. The CDR3, as DNA: TGTGCCAGTAGCCGAAGTTTGGGACTAGAGAACAAAAACATTCAGTACTTC. Protein product: CASSRSLGLENKNIQYF.